This TCR beta chain was documented in a study of vaccination and CD4 T cells after COVID-19. Study observations and caveats: Going from approximately 21 to 40, median SARS-CoV-2-reactive clonotypes did not rise significantly.

As concerns this clonotype: Its antigen remains unknown.

The V and J ends lost 0 bases and 7 bases respectively, with 19 bases between them. From germline, CDR1 is SGDLS and CDR2 YYNGEE. The CDR3 loop spans 16 amino acids. The Oncomine TCR Beta short-read assay sequenced DNA from cultured CD4+ T cells. TCRdb reprocessed the PCR reads with MiXCR, giving one entry per CDR3 protein. There are nearly 7,500 distinct CDR3 sequences in the sample; roughly 50% occur only once, and approximately 18% lies in the top ten. The treatment was: roughly ten-day PBMC culture with coronavirus spike peptide pools or control peptides (ViraFEST assay). Collection of the unexposed donor's CD4+ T cells took place before the COVID-19 pandemic (2011-2018).

The V call is TRBV9, the J call TRBJ1-2, with unresolved D. Sample: CD4+ T cells from blood, cultured in vitro. This TCR was sampled from a human donor in good health. The CDR3 coding sequence is TGTGCCAGCAGCGTAGTTCCGGGAGACGGCGGTAGTGGCTACACCTTC. The encoded protein is CASSVVPGDGGSGYTF. Looking up the rest from reference TRBV9 and TRBJ1-2 gives the full variable domain: DSGVTQTPKHLITATGQRVTLRCSPRSGDLSVYWYQQSLDQGLQFLIQYYNGEERAKGNILERFSAQQFPDLHSELNLSSLELGDSALYFCASSVVPGDGGSGYTFGSGTRLTVV.